This TCR beta chain was obtained from a study of neoadjuvant nivolumab and ipilimumab in lung cancer. Study observations and caveats: TCR richness and clonality were higher in tumors than adjacent uninvolved lung.

Sequencing used immunoSEQ multiplex PCR; TCRdb keeps in-frame clones, though not all of them. The sample shows 40,000 to 60,000 clones, around nine tenths of them seen only once. Concerning this clone: Its matching antigen is unknown.

The CDR3 totals 14 residues. Trimming took 2 bases from V and 2 from J, leaving 9 bases between them. Germline CDR1 is SQVTM and CDR2 is ANQGSEA. V and J are TRBV29-1 and TRBJ2-2; maybe TRBD2 (6 bases). The sequence derives from an adult with non-small cell lung cancer. Some clones in this sample may be carry-over from other donors' samples. The sample was blood, taken before neoadjuvant nivolumab, alone or with ipilimumab. This CDR3 reads CSVEMGGNTGELFF. As DNA, the CDR3 is TGCAGCGTTGAAATGGGGGGAAACACCGGGGAGCTGTTTTTT.